This TCR beta chain stems from a study of monozygotic twins with inflammatory bowel disease. CDR3 size: 17 residues. Looked up from germline, CDR1 is MNHEY and CDR2 is SVGEGT. Study findings and constraints: A reduction in TCRbeta diversity (inverse Simpson) was seen in IBD patients relative to healthy co-twins.

Whole blood that had not undergone T cell sorting provided the isolated total RNA. One entry per CDR3 protein, without DNA, is what TCRdb gives after re-calling the 5' RACE reads. The sample totals around 410,000 distinct CDR3 sequences; its top ten clones hold approximately 2.3%. About this clonotype: What it recognizes is unknown.

V is TRBV6-2 or TRBV6-3 and J is TRBJ2-1; TCRdb's D call, TRBD1, is unchecked because there is no DNA. The material sequenced was blood. This sequence originates from a human donor with ulcerative colitis or Crohn's disease, or a healthy co-twin of an affected twin (not recorded which). CDR3 loop: CASSYSLGTGGFGEQFF.